This T cell receptor (beta chain) was identified in a study of sequential checkpoint blockade in melanoma. About the research overall: Twenty-two patients had matched tumor biopsies before treatment and at week 13 after nivolumab or ipilimumab alone.

V lost 3 bases and J lost 4, with 10 bases in between. CDR1 and CDR2 (germline): MNHGY, SAAAGT. The CDR3 totals 15 residues. Overall study results and limits: Tumor T-cell fraction and clonality correlated with PD-L1 and CD8+ counts.

A few counts support this clone. Its antigen is unidentified. Specified treatment: randomized to nivolumab then ipilimumab (arm A) or the reverse (arm B). DNA-damaging chemotherapy had not been given to any patient beforehand. Using immunoSEQ multiplex PCR, the repertoire was profiled, and TCRdb retains in-frame clones only, with some absent. This sample has over a thousand clones, with roughly 20% found just once. The clonotype originates from a human donor with melanoma. This chain connects TRBV6-8 to TRBJ2-6; D is ambiguous. The source was tumor tissue (inferred from file names), collected from a patient given nivolumab and ipilimumab in sequence. The CDR3 here is CASSYENGGANVLTF. CDR3 sequence (DNA): TGTGCCAGCAGTTATGAGAATGGCGGGGCCAACGTCCTGACTTTC.